This paragraph covers one T cell receptor beta chain sequence. This entry comes from a study of control samples from healthy donors and cancer patients. Only in-frame clones appear in the TCRdb table, and some are missing; sequencing was by immunoSEQ multiplex PCR. The sample has about 190,000 clones, roughly nine tenths seen once. Sample: blood. The source of this sequence is a young man in good health.

The CDR3 protein is CASSNRGGTEKLFF. In nucleotides, the CDR3 is TGTGCCAGTAGTAACAGGGGGGGTACTGAAAAACTGTTTTTT. The chain recombines TRBV19 with TRBJ1-4; TRBD1 matches at 8 bases. Germline CDR1 reads LNHDA; CDR2 reads SQIVND (reference sequence). The CDR3 is 14 amino acids. Trimming removed 4 bases from V and 7 bases from J; junction bases left unmatched: 5.